In its sample, the clone carrying this TCR beta chain was seen once. The data were obtained in a study of blood T cell repertoires in COVID-19. The repertoire was sequenced with immunoSEQ multiplex PCR; TCRdb's copy has only in-frame clones and lacks some. The table lists roughly 100,000 clones, around nine tenths of them singletons, with 3% to 3.5% in the top ten. CDR1 is SGDLS and CDR2 is YYNGEE in the germline V gene. This CDR3 region has 14 residues. The V and J ends lost 0 bases and 0 bases respectively, with 4 bases between them. The TCR comes from a human donor in a cohort sampled during active COVID-19. The sample comprised peripheral blood. J is TRBJ1-3 and V is TRBV9; D is unresolved. CDR3 in amino acids: CASSVELSGNTIYF. The CDR3 nucleotides read TGTGCCAGCAGCGTAGAACTCTCTGGAAACACCATATATTTT.